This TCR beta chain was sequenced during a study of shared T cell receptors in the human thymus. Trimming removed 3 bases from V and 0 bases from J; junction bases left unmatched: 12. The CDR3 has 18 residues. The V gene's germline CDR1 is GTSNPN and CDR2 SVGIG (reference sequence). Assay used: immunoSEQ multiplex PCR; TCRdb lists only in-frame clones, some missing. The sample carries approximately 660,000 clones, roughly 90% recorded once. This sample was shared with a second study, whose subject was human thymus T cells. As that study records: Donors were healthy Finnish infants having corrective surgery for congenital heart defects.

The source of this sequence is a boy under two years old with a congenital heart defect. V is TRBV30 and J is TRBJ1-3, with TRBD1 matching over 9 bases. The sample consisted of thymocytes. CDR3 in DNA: TGTGCCTGGAGCCTCCGGGACAGGGCTCCCCTCTCTGGAAACACCATATATTTT. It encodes CAWSLRDRAPLSGNTIYF.